The TCR beta chain described here comes from a study of CD8+ T cells in alopecia areata. The sequencing template was cDNA reverse transcribed from extracted RNA. The assay was immunoSEQ multiplex PCR, and TCRdb's table has in-frame clones only and misses some. The table shows roughly 23,000 clones, with about 47% occurring only once. CDR3 length equals 12 residues. Germline CDR1 is MGHRA and CDR2 is YSYEKL. V lost 0 bases and J lost 8, with 4 bases in between. The V call is TRBV4-1, the J call TRBJ1-4; no reliable D call. This clonotype originated in a human donor with alopecia areata. The sample consisted of NKG2D-high CD8+ T cells sorted from blood. The DNA for the CDR3 is TGCGCCAGCAGCCAAGAATACGAAAAACTGTTTTTT. It translates to CASSQEYEKLFF.